The rows below give T cell receptor beta chains drawn from one sample of a study of CD8 T cells in ankylosing spondylitis. TCRdb reanalysed the 5' RACE reads using MiXCR and keeps one entry per CDR3 protein. Of fewer than 550,000 distinct CDR3 sequences in the sample, approximately 5.3% were seen once. Material: blood, either unsorted or a sorted T cell fraction (not recorded which). These receptors were collected from a male donor with ankylosing spondylitis. The CDR3 runs from the conserved cysteine through the conserved F or W. A D gene is named only where the DNA matches it firmly. Size is omitted from some rows. Given values are once, few, many or a class for expanded clones.

few	.	TRBV20-1	TRBJ2-7	CSAARSSYEQYF	TGCAGTGCCGCAAGGAGCTCCTACGAGCAGTACTTC
many	.	TRBV11-2	TRBJ1-1	CASSLVGGLNTEAFF	TGTGCCAGCAGCTTAGTCGGCGGGCTGAACACTGAAGCTTTCTTT
.	.	TRBV5-5	TRBJ2-1	CASSLVGRGPNEQFF	TGTGCCAGCAGCTTGGTGGGAAGGGGCCCCAATGAGCAGTTCTTC
few	.	TRBV28	TRBJ2-5	CASRGSAQETQYF	TGTGCCAGCAGGGGGAGCGCCCAAGAGACCCAGTACTTC
many	.	TRBV30	TRBJ2-7	CAWSQTGEQYF	TGTGCCTGGAGCCAGACCGGGGAGCAGTACTTC
.	TRBD2	TRBV7-2	TRBJ2-5	CASSLVPTSGRSRETQYF	TGTGCCAGCAGCTTAGTGCCGACTAGCGGGAGGTCGAGGGAGACCCAGTACTTC
many	.	TRBV20-1	TRBJ2-7	CSAQTRVTGEQYF	TGCAGTGCCCAGACCCGGGTTACAGGCGAGCAGTACTTC
.	.	TRBV11-2	TRBJ2-3	CASSLGAYSDTQYF	TGTGCCAGCAGCTTAGGGGCCTACTCGGATACGCAGTATTTT
few	TRBD1	TRBV13	TRBJ2-5	CASSSTQGAHVQETQYF	TGTGCCAGCAGCTCAACCCAGGGGGCCCATGTTCAAGAGACCCAGTACTTC
.	TRBD1	TRBV5-1	TRBJ2-5	CASSLGGTAKQETQYF	TGCGCCAGCAGCTTGGGAGGGACAGCTAAACAAGAGACCCAGTACTTC
few	TRBD2	TRBV7-9	TRBJ2-3	CASSPSGASRTDTQYF	TGTGCCAGCAGCCCGAGCGGGGCCTCTCGCACAGATACGCAGTATTTT
many	.	TRBV12-3/TRBV12-4	TRBJ2-2	CASSLSSLRGGELFF	TGTGCCAGCAGCCTGTCGTCTCTCCGGGGCGGGGAGCTGTTTTTT
many	.	TRBV27	TRBJ2-1	CASSFSGASYNEQFF	TGTGCCAGCAGTTTCTCGGGGGCCTCCTACAATGAGCAGTTCTTC
.	.	TRBV6-1	TRBJ2-2	CASSDPGGGELFF	TGTGCCAGCAGTGACCCCGGCGGCGGGGAGCTGTTTTTT
.	.	TRBV7-8	TRBJ1-2	CASSLARVGNGGGITF	TGTGCCAGCAGTCTTGCGAGGGTCGGGAACGGGGGTGGGATCACCTTC
.	TRBD1	TRBV19	TRBJ2-7	CASKDRTRSYEQYF	TGTGCCAGTAAGGACAGGACCCGCTCCTACGAGCAGTACTTC
many	.	TRBV5-1	TRBJ1-2	CASSRSARPEGYTF	TGCGCCAGCAGCCGCTCGGCCCGTCCAGAGGGCTACACCTTC
many	TRBD1	TRBV20-1	TRBJ1-5	CSALTGGHQPQHF	TGCAGTGCCCTGACAGGGGGCCATCAGCCCCAGCATTTT
.	.	TRBV12-3/TRBV12-4	TRBJ1-6	CASSLPREGGDTPPLHF	TGTGCCAGCAGTTTACCGAGAGAGGGGGGGGATACTCCACCCCTCCACTTT
many	.	TRBV5-1	TRBJ2-1	CASSLASGFEWFF	TGCGCCAGCAGCTTGGCCTCCGGATTCGAGTGGTTCTTC
many	TRBD1	TRBV20-1	TRBJ1-1	CSAEKGARTEAFF	TGCAGTGCTGAAAAGGGGGCGAGGACTGAAGCTTTCTTT
.	TRBD1	TRBV14	TRBJ1-1	CASLMTGVTTEAFF	TGTGCCAGCCTCATGACAGGGGTGACCACTGAAGCTTTCTTT
many	.	TRBV10-3	TRBJ1-4	CAISESIRTDRREKLFF	TGTGCCATCAGTGAGTCGATTCGGACGGACCGGCGGGAAAAACTGTTTTTT
.	.	TRBV6-2/TRBV6-3	TRBJ2-7	CASSLPSIRYEQYF	TGTGCCAGCAGTCTTCCGTCAATACGCTACGAGCAGTACTTC
many	.	TRBV7-2	TRBJ2-1	CASKPDGGSYNEQFF	TGTGCCAGCAAACCCGACGGTGGCTCCTACAATGAGCAGTTCTTC
many	TRBD2	TRBV11-2	TRBJ2-3	CASSLNARRGVGPDTQYF	TGTGCCAGCAGCTTAAACGCACGGCGGGGGGTTGGTCCAGATACGCAGTATTTT
many	TRBD2	TRBV11-2	TRBJ2-1	CASSPKGLAGGSYNEQFF	TGTGCCAGCAGCCCCAAGGGACTAGCGGGGGGTTCCTACAATGAGCAGTTCTTC
many	TRBD1	TRBV27	TRBJ2-1	CASSPTGQGNVFYNEQFF	TGTGCCAGCAGTCCGACGGGACAGGGGAATGTGTTTTACAATGAGCAGTTCTTC
many	TRBD2	TRBV4-2	TRBJ2-1	CASSWTSGSGNEQFF	TGTGCCAGCAGCTGGACTAGCGGGAGCGGGAATGAGCAGTTCTTC
many	TRBD1	TRBV4-2	TRBJ2-4	CASSWARGTVKNIQYF	TGTGCCAGCAGCTGGGCGCGAGGGACAGTTAAAAACATTCAGTACTTC
many	TRBD1	TRBV7-9	TRBJ1-1	CASSSRDRAPMNTEAFF	TGTGCCAGCAGCTCCCGGGACAGGGCACCCATGAACACTGAAGCTTTCTTT
few	.	TRBV10-3	TRBJ2-7	CASGTDSYEQYF	TGTGCCTCCGGGACGGACTCCTACGAGCAGTACTTC
many	TRBD2	TRBV20-1	TRBJ2-1	CSALTSGSSYNEQFF	TGCAGTGCGCTGACTAGCGGAAGCTCCTACAATGAGCAGTTCTTC
many	.	TRBV6-2/TRBV6-3	TRBJ2-7	CASAASYEQYF	TGTGCCAGCGCCGCCTCCTACGAGCAGTACTTC
many	.	TRBV4-3	TRBJ1-1	CASSQFLGQRNTEAFF	TGCGCCAGCAGCCAATTTCTCGGACAGAGGAACACTGAAGCTTTCTTT
many	.	TRBV6-1	TRBJ1-5	CASSRNGAVQPQHF	TGTGCCAGCAGTCGCAACGGTGCGGTTCAGCCCCAGCATTTT
many	.	TRBV7-2	TRBJ1-1	CASLLDRASTEAFF	TGTGCCAGCCTCTTGGACAGAGCAAGTACTGAAGCTTTCTTT
many	TRBD1	TRBV6-2/TRBV6-3	TRBJ1-5	CASSGRGAGQPQHF	TGTGCCAGCAGTGGCAGGGGGGCAGGTCAGCCCCAGCATTTT
many	TRBD2	TRBV7-9	TRBJ2-7	CASSFREASYEQYF	TGTGCCAGCAGCTTTCGGGAGGCCTCCTACGAGCAGTACTTC
.	.	TRBV20-1	TRBJ2-2	CSPTEDRASTGELFF	TGCAGTCCAACAGAGGACAGAGCCAGCACCGGGGAGCTGTTTTTT
many	TRBD1	TRBV7-9	TRBJ2-7	CASSSPGQGGRYEQYF	TGTGCCAGCAGCTCACCGGGACAGGGGGGAAGGTACGAGCAGTACTTC
many	TRBD1	TRBV29-1	TRBJ2-4	CSVEPRTGGSSSIQYF	TGCAGCGTTGAACCTAGGACAGGGGGCTCAAGTAGCATTCAGTACTTC
.	.	TRBV4-3	TRBJ2-6	CASSQGQGPGNVLTF	TGCGCCAGCAGCCAAGGTCAGGGCCCCGGCAACGTCCTGACTTTC
many	.	TRBV5-6	TRBJ2-3	CASSLIGREDTQYF	TGTGCCAGCAGCCTCATAGGGCGGGAAGATACGCAGTATTTT
few	.	TRBV9	TRBJ2-7	CASSVDPGKPGEQYF	TGTGCCAGCAGCGTAGATCCCGGGAAGCCGGGCGAGCAGTACTTC
many	.	TRBV27	TRBJ2-1	CASSLSPGSSYNEQFF	TGTGCCAGCAGTTTATCCCCCGGGAGCTCCTACAATGAGCAGTTCTTC
.	TRBD2	TRBV20-1	TRBJ2-7	CSAGKLAGGPHEQYF	TGCAGTGCTGGAAAACTAGCGGGGGGGCCCCACGAGCAGTACTTC
many	.	TRBV29-1	TRBJ2-7	CSVAGHFSYEQYF	TGCAGCGTGGCGGGACATTTCTCCTACGAGCAGTACTTC
many	.	TRBV7-2	TRBJ2-7	CASSLDGGPSYEQYF	TGTGCCAGCAGCTTAGACGGTGGCCCCTCCTACGAGCAGTACTTC
many	.	TRBV5-1	TRBJ2-7	CASRQGSWASYEQYF	TGCGCCAGCAGGCAGGGGAGTTGGGCGTCCTACGAGCAGTACTTC
many	.	TRBV5-1	TRBJ2-1	CASSLEGGGGEQFF	TGCGCCAGCAGCTTGGAGGGAGGCGGGGGCGAGCAGTTCTTC
many	.	TRBV29-1	TRBJ2-7	CSVEETAAEQYF	TGCAGCGTTGAAGAAACTGCGGCCGAGCAGTACTTC
many	.	TRBV4-2	TRBJ1-1	CASSQSGRGTEAFF	TGTGCCAGCAGCCAATCTGGAAGGGGCACTGAAGCTTTCTTT
.	.	TRBV6-5	TRBJ2-6	CASSSRGAGANVLTF	TGTGCCAGCAGTTCAAGGGGAGCTGGGGCCAACGTCCTGACTTTC
few	.	TRBV6-2/TRBV6-3	TRBJ2-6	CASTNGAGANVLTF	TGTGCCAGCACTAACGGGGCCGGGGCCAACGTCCTGACTTTC
many	.	TRBV5-1	TRBJ1-2	CASSFGVGGYTF	TGCGCCAGCAGCTTCGGGGTTGGGGGCTACACCTTC
many	TRBD2	TRBV7-2	TRBJ2-1	CASSFAGTSGSDEQFF	TGTGCCAGCAGCTTCGCCGGGACTAGCGGGAGTGATGAGCAGTTCTTC